The sequence of this TCR beta chain was determined in a study of beta chain features in type 1 diabetes. General study points: Among patients with Type 1 diabetes, TCRB CDR3s were moderately but significantly shorter in every one of the four CD4+ subsets.

As every portion of the isolated RNA was reverse transcribed, the sequencing read expressed TCRB transcripts. The method was immunoSEQ multiplex PCR; TCRdb's version includes in-frame clones alone and lacks a portion of them. The sample gives approximately 400,000 clones, about 15% of which show up once; 0.019% is in the top ten. About this clone: The antigen remains unidentified.

The germline V and J ends were trimmed by 0 bases and 4 bases, with 9 bases remaining between them. Looked up from germline, CDR1 is MGHRA and CDR2 is YSYEKL. The CDR3 has 14 amino acids. Cells sorted by CD45RO/CCR7/CD25/CD127/CD95/CD27 comprised CD4+ naive, central memory, regulatory and stem cell-like memory cells. Populations obtained by sorting all exceeded 95% purity. This clonotype was obtained from a woman younger than 30 in good health. The chain employs TRBV4-1 and TRBJ1-1; TRBD1 is a possible D gene (6 bases). The sample taken for sequencing was naive CD4+ T cells from blood. The CDR3 region is CASSQDQGSTEAFF. As DNA, the CDR3 is TGCGCCAGCAGCCAAGATCAGGGGAGCACTGAAGCTTTCTTT.